The 26 T cell receptor beta chains listed next were all sequenced from one sample in a study of Ad26.COV2.S vaccination and SARS-CoV-2 variants. TCRdb's copy holds only in-frame clones and misses some; the assay was immunoSEQ multiplex PCR. There are under 95,000 clones in the sample; about four fifths occur only once, and about 15% lies in the top ten. The specimen comprised peripheral blood, sampled after recovery from COVID-19. The receptors were gathered from a human donor who had recovered from COVID-19.

This clone has ten or more counts. The chain carries TRBV28 and TRBJ1-2; D is uncertain. Looked up from germline, CDR1 is MDHEN and CDR2 is SYDVKM. The V end was cut by 7 bases, the J end by 7 bases, with 10 bases between. This CDR3 is built from 11 residues. In DNA, the CDR3 is TGTGCCAGCATGCTCAACGGTGGCTACACCTTC. Its protein product is CASMLNGGYTF.

V gene TRBV5-4 combines with J gene TRBJ1-3; D uncertain. The germline CDR1 and CDR2 sequences are SGHNT and YYREEE (reference sequence). V dropped 3 bases and J dropped 0 bases, with 13 bases sitting between them. The CDR3 extends over 16 amino acids. The CDR3 DNA reads as TGTGCCAGCAGCTGGGGAGATACCTACTCTGGAAACACCATATATTTT. Amino acid sequence: CASSWGDTYSGNTIYF.

The chain employs TRBV15 and TRBJ2-5, with 10 bases that match TRBD2. The CDR3 is 16 residues long. Germline-derived CDR1 and CDR2 are LNHNV and YYDKDF (reference sequence). The junction had 4 bases not matched to a gene; V was cut back by 0 bases and J by 3 bases. CDR3 sequence: CATSRDSLAGEETQYF. The CDR3 DNA sequence: TGTGCCACCAGCAGAGACTCTCTAGCGGGAGAAGAGACCCAGTACTTC.

This clone was recorded once. The V and J genes are TRBV5-8 and TRBJ2-1; D is unclear. There are 14 residues in the CDR3. V lost 4 bases, J lost 3 bases, and 11 bases lay in between. Germline values: CDR1 SGHTS, CDR2 YDEGEE. In DNA form, the CDR3 reads TGTGCCAGCAGCCCCTTCCATGGCTACAATGAGCAGTTCTTC. As protein: CASSPFHGYNEQFF.

The CDR3 spells CASRPRQGREQYF. The DNA for the CDR3 is TGTGCCAGCAGGCCCAGACAGGGACGCGAGCAGTACTTC. This rearrangement joins TRBV6-5 to TRBJ2-7, with 7 bases identical to TRBD1. V dropped 6 bases and J dropped 6; count of bases not matched to a gene: 8. Germline CDR1 and CDR2: MNHEY and SVGAGI. This CDR3 is built from 13 residues.

This chain links TRBV7-8 with TRBJ2-3, with TRBD1 matching over 9 bases. Germline V gene data show CDR1 as SGHVS and CDR2 as FQNEAQ. After removal of 7 bases from V and 3 bases from J, the junction contained 8 bases not matched to a gene. CDR3 length: 15 amino acids. CDR3 DNA: TGTGCCAGCAACTCGGGACAGGGTTGGACAGATACGCAGTATTTT. It yields the protein CASNSGQGWTDTQYF.

The CDR3 protein is CASSPLRWGADYGYTF. CDR3 DNA sequence: TGTGCCAGCTCTCCTCTTAGGTGGGGCGCCGACTATGGCTACACCTTC. J is TRBJ1-2 and V is TRBV7-2, with a possible D match to TRBD1 (5 bases). CDR3 size: 16 residues. V lost 8 bases, J lost 3 bases, and 22 bases lay in between. Germline-derived CDR1 and CDR2 are SGHTA and FQGNSA.

The chain joins TRBV27 to TRBJ1-2; D is unclear. Looked up from germline, CDR1 is MNHEY and CDR2 is SMNVEV (reference sequence). The V end was cut by 3 bases, the J end by 1 base, with 6 bases between. The CDR3 loop spans 13 amino acids. DNA of the CDR3: TGTGCCAGCAGTTTTTCCGATAACTATGGCTACACCTTC. Protein: CASSFSDNYGYTF.

The V call is TRBV27, the J call TRBJ1-6; 7 nucleotides agree with TRBD1. Germline V gene data show CDR1 as MNHEY and CDR2 as SMNVEV (reference sequence). V was clipped by 5 bases and J by 10 bases; unmatched bases: 5. The CDR3 runs to 13 residues. The CDR3 DNA follows: TGTGCCAGCAGTAGGGGGCAACGGTCACCCCTCCACTTT. Translation: CASSRGQRSPLHF.

V is TRBV5-5 and J is TRBJ2-1; D gene ambiguous. The V end was cut by 1 base, the J end by 5 bases, with 19 bases between. The CDR3 has 17 residues. Germline CDR1 is SGHKS and CDR2 is YYEKEE (reference sequence). The chain's CDR3 is CASSLSAGNYPNNEQFF. CDR3 coding DNA: TGTGCCAGCAGCTTGTCGGCAGGCAACTACCCTAACAATGAGCAGTTCTTC.

The CDR3 loop reads CASSLDRRTSTDTQYF. The DNA of the CDR3 is TGTGCCAGCAGCTTGGATAGACGGACTAGCACAGATACGCAGTATTTT. The V and J genes are TRBV5-4 and TRBJ2-3; D is perhaps TRBD2 (5 bases). The germline gives CDR1 SGHNT, CDR2 YYREEE (reference sequence). V lost 0 bases, J lost 0 bases, and 11 bases lay in between. This CDR3 is 16 amino acids long.

V usage is TRBV27 and J usage is TRBJ2-3, with 7 bases fitting TRBD2. In germline, CDR1 is MNHEY, CDR2 SMNVEV (reference sequence). This CDR3 contains 14 residues. V was clipped by 7 bases and J by 4 bases; unmatched bases: 8. The CDR3: CASTSGIRSDTQYF. The CDR3, as DNA: TGTGCCAGCACCAGCGGGATCCGATCAGATACGCAGTATTTT.

The V call is TRBV2, the J call TRBJ2-1, with TRBD1 matching over 9 bases. Germline values: CDR1 SNHLY, CDR2 FYNNEI. CDR3 length: 15 amino acids. The ends lost 1 base at V and 2 bases at J; junction bases unmatched: 0. CDR3 region: CASSEGQGAYNEQFF. The CDR3 region has the DNA TGTGCCAGCAGTGAAGGACAGGGGGCCTACAATGAGCAGTTCTTC.

The CDR3 loop reads CASSLAAGPTGTQYF. As DNA, the CDR3 is TGTGCCAGCAGCTTAGCGGCCGGGCCCACCGGTACGCAGTATTTT. The gene calls are TRBV7-9 and TRBJ2-3; D uncertain. CDR1 is SEHNR, CDR2 FQNEAQ, per germline (reference sequence). The CDR3 is 15 residues long. Trimming removed 0 bases from V and 8 bases from J, with 15 bases in between.

This clone was seen many times. V is TRBV11-3 and J is TRBJ2-7; TRBD1 agrees at 8 bases. Germline V gene sequence: CDR1 SGHNT, CDR2 YENEEA. The CDR3 covers 16 residues. Unmatched junction bases numbered 9, after V lost 0 bases and J lost 5 bases. CDR3 coding DNA: TGTGCCAGCAGCTTAGAGGGGGCAGGGGGCTTCAACGAGCAGTACTTC. As protein: CASSLEGAGGFNEQYF.

This clone was seen just once. This chain joins TRBV29-1 and TRBJ2-7; the D gene is possibly TRBD1 (6 bases). The CDR3 is made up of 12 amino acids. The V and J ends lost 5 bases and 6 bases respectively, with 14 bases between them. Germline values: CDR1 SQVTM, CDR2 ANQGSEA. This CDR3 reads CSVTTGMGEQYF. The CDR3 DNA follows: TGCAGCGTTACAACAGGGATGGGCGAGCAGTACTTC.

The genes are TRBV19 and TRBJ1-1; 9 bases agree with TRBD1. In germline, CDR1 is LNHDA, CDR2 SQIVND (reference sequence). V trimming: 3 bases; J trimming: 0 bases; junction bases outside the gene matches: 2. This CDR3 comprises 15 residues. CDR3 protein: CASSMGQGLNTEAFF. CDR3 nucleotide sequence: TGTGCCAGTAGTATGGGACAGGGACTGAACACTGAAGCTTTCTTT.

This clone has a handful of counts. This chain uses TRBV5-4 with TRBJ1-4, with TRBD1 matching 10 bases. This CDR3 has 16 residues. Germline values: CDR1 SGHNT, CDR2 YYREEE (reference sequence). J gave up 7 bases and V 4 bases, and 10 bases lay outside the gene matches. The CDR3 DNA sequence: TGTGCCAGCAGCGACAGCCGGGACAGGGGAAGTGAAAAACTGTTTTTT. Its protein is CASSDSRDRGSEKLFF.

V usage is TRBV27 and J usage is TRBJ2-7, with 9 bases lining up with TRBD2. The CDR3 loop spans 14 amino acids. The V and J ends lost 6 bases and 4 bases, in that order; junction bases with no gene match: 7. Germline CDR1 reads MNHEY; CDR2 reads SMNVEV (reference sequence). The CDR3 DNA reads as TGTGCCAGCAGAGGGGGCGGGAGGGGTTACGAGCAGTACTTC. As protein: CASRGGGRGYEQYF.

The chain couples TRBV7-9 to TRBJ2-2, with D possibly TRBD2 on 7 matching bases. The CDR3 runs 19 residues. V dropped 4 bases and J dropped 1 base, with 22 bases sitting between them. Germline CDR1 SEHNR, CDR2 FQNEAQ (reference sequence). In DNA, the CDR3 is TGTGCCAGCAGCTCCGTGAACCTCGCGGGGGCCGAGAACACCGGGGAGCTGTTTTTT. Encoded protein: CASSSVNLAGAENTGELFF.

The chain has TRBV19 and TRBJ1-1, with 8 bases fitting TRBD1. Germline CDR1 LNHDA, CDR2 SQIVND (reference sequence). The V segment lost 4 bases and the J segment 0 bases; nucleotides outside the gene matches: 7. The CDR3 totals 16 residues. The CDR3: CASSTDRGKVNTEAFF. CDR3 nucleotides: TGTGCCAGTAGTACCGACAGGGGAAAGGTGAACACTGAAGCTTTCTTT. Based on the CDR3 plus reference TRBV19 and TRBJ1-1, the full variable domain is DGGITQSPKYLFRKEGQNVTLSCEQNLNHDAMYWYRQDPGQGLRLIYYSQIVNDFQKGDIAEGYSVSREKKESFPLTVTSAQKNPTAFYLCASSTDRGKVNTEAFFGQGTRLTVV.

The chain uses TRBV28 and TRBJ2-7, with 12 bases that match TRBD1. Trimming removed 5 bases from V and 2 bases from J; junction bases left unmatched: 10. There are 17 residues in the CDR3. Germline V gene lookup returns CDR1 MDHEN and CDR2 SYDVKM. The CDR3 nucleotides are TGTGCCAGCAGTAGGGGACAGGGGGCCCTCTTTCCCTACGAGCAGTACTTC. Protein sequence: CASSRGQGALFPYEQYF.

The chain couples TRBV28 to TRBJ1-2; D gene ambiguous. This CDR3 contains 14 residues. Germline V lookup: CDR1 MDHEN, CDR2 SYDVKM. V lost 1 base and J 11 bases, leaving 17 bases between the germline ends. The CDR3 DNA sequence: TGTGCCAGCAGTTTATTGGTGAGGCTAGCGGATTACACCTTC. This codes for CASSLLVRLADYTF.

The V and J genes are TRBV27 and TRBJ1-5; D is undetermined. There are 13 residues in the CDR3. V was shortened by 4 bases and J by 3 bases, with 7 bases between the two germline ends. Germline values: CDR1 MNHEY, CDR2 SMNVEV (reference sequence). CDR3 DNA: TGTGCCAGCAGTTACGGGGACAATCAGCCCCAGCATTTT. As protein: CASSYGDNQPQHF.

This clone was recorded once. The chain links TRBV23-1 to TRBJ1-6; no reliable D call. TRBV23-1 has ORF status, its function being uncertain. The CDR3 totals 15 residues. V gave up 0 bases and J gave up 5 bases, with 8 bases separating them. CDR3 in DNA: TGCGCCAGCAGTCAATCGGGAGGGAATAATTCACCCCTCCACTTT. This gives the protein CASSQSGGNNSPLHF.

V and J are TRBV4-3 and TRBJ1-1, with D unclear. Trimming cost V 3 bases and J 1 base, with 12 bases left between them. The CDR3 totals 15 residues. Germline V gene sequence: CDR1 LGHNA, CDR2 YSLEER. This chain's CDR3 is CASSQRAAKNTEAFF. The CDR3 bases are TGCGCCAGCAGCCAGAGGGCGGCGAAGAACACTGAAGCTTTCTTT.